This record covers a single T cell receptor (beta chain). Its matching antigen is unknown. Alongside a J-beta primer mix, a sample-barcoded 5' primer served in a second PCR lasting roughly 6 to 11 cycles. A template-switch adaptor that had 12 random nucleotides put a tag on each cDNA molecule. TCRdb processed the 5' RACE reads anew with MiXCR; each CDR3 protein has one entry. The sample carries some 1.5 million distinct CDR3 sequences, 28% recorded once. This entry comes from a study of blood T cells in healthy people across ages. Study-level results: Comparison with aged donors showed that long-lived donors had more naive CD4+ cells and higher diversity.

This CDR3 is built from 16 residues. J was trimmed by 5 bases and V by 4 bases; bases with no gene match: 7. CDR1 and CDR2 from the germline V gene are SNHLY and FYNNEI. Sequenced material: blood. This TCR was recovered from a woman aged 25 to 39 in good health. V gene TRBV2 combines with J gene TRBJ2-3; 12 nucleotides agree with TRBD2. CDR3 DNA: TGTGCCAGCAGTGCGTCTAGCGGGGGGGCAATAGATACGCAGTATTTT. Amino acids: CASSASSGGAIDTQYF.